Sequencing of this T cell receptor (beta chain) was carried out in a study of Graves' ophthalmopathy and Graves' hyperthyroidism. Germline CDR1 reads LNHDA; CDR2 reads SQIVND (reference sequence). CDR3 size: 14 residues. V lost 3 bases to trimming and J lost 1 base, with 9 bases between them. Study-wide points: Thyroid clonotypes that were expanded above 0.001 frequency mostly also appeared in blood.

The sample holds a few counts of this clonotype. Its specificity is not known. TCR beta CDR3 amplification used RNA transcripts. An initial RT-PCR round employing HTBI primers preceded a second-round multiplex PCR. In TCRdb, the multiplex PCR reads were re-called with MiXCR into one record per CDR3 protein. The data hold about 640,000 distinct CDR3 sequences, with 35% to 45% observed a single time. Pregnancy or lactation, uncontrolled infections and other autoimmune diseases were grounds for excluding patients. Sampling around 10 ml of fresh peripheral blood provided the PBMCs. Sequenced sample: peripheral blood. The clonotype originates from an adult man with Graves' ophthalmopathy. The chain carries TRBV19 and TRBJ1-1, with no clear D. DNA for the CDR3: TGTGCCAGTAGTATTCCCCCAGGGAACACTGAAGCTTTCTTT. This encodes CASSIPPGNTEAFF.